The sequence of this TCR beta chain was determined in a study of STAT5B mutations in CD4+ large granular lymphocyte leukemia. Study-wide results and caveats: Patient CD4-sorted repertoires stayed more clonal than healthy ones after leukemic-clone removal.

Assay: immunoSEQ multiplex PCR; the TCRdb copy retains only in-frame clones and omits some. In the table there are approximately 35,000 clones, over 65% of which are singletons. The V end was cut by 4 bases, the J end by 4 bases, with 11 bases between. Germline values: CDR1 SQVTM, CDR2 ANQGSEA. The CDR3 sequence is 13 residues long. This clone has a handful of counts. Its antigen is still unknown. The chain carries TRBV29-1 and TRBJ1-5; weak D call: TRBD1 (5 bases). The sequenced material came from CD4+ T cells from blood buffy coats. This clonotype was sampled from a human donor in good health. The CDR3 spells CSVATGQNQPQHF. The DNA for the CDR3 is TGCAGCGTTGCAACAGGACAAAATCAGCCCCAGCATTTT.